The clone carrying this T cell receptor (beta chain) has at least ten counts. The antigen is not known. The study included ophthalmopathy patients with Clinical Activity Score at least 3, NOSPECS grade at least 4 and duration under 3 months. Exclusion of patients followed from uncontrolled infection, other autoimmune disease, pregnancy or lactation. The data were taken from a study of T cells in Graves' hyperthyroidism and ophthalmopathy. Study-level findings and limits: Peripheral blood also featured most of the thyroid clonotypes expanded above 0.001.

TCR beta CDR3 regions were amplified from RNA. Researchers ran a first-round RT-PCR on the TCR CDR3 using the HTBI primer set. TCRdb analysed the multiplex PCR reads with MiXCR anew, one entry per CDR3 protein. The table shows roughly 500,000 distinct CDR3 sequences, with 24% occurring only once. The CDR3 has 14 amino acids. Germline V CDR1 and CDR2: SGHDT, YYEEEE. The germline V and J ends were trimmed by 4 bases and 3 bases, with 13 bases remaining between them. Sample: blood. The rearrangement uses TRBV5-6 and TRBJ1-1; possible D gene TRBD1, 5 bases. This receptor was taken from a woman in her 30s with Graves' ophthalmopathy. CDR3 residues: CASSRTAGYTEAFF. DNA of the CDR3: TGTGCCAGCAGCCGTACTGCAGGGTACACTGAAGCTTTCTTT. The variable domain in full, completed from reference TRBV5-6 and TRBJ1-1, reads DAGVTQSPTHLIKTRGQQVTLRCSPKSGHDTVSWYQQALGQGPQFIFQYYEEEERQRGNFPDRFSGHQFPNYSSELNVNALLLGDSALYLCASSRTAGYTEAFFGQGTRLTVV.